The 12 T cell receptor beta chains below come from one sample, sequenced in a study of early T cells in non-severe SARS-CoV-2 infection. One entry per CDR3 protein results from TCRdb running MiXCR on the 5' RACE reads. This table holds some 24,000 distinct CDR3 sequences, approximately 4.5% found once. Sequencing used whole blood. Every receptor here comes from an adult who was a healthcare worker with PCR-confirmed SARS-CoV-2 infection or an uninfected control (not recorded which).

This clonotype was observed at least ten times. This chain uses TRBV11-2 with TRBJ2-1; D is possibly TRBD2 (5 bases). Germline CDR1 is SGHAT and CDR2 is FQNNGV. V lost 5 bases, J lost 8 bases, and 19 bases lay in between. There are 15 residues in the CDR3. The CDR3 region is CASSPRTRPGDEQFF. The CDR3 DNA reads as TGTGCCAGCAGCCCAAGGACCCGACCCGGGGATGAGCAGTTCTTC.

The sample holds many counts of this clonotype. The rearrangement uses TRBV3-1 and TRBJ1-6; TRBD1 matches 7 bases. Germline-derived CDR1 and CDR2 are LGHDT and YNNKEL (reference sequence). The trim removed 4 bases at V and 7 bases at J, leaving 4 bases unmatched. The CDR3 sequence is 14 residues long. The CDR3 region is CASSLRQGNSPLHF. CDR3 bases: TGTGCCAGCAGCCTCCGACAGGGAAATTCACCCCTCCACTTT.

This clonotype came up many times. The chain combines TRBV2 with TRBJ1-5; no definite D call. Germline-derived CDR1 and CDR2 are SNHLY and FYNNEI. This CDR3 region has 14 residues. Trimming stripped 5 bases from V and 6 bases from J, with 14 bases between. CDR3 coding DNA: TGTGCCAGCAGTCTCCGATTATCCCTTCAGCCCCAGCATTTT. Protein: CASSLRLSLQPQHF. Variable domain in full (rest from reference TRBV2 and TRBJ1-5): EPEVTQTPSHQVTQMGQEVILRCVPISNHLYFYWYRQILGQKVEFLVSFYNNEISEKSEIFDDQFSVERPDGSNFTLKIRSTKLEDSAMYFCASSLRLSLQPQHFGDGTRLSIL.

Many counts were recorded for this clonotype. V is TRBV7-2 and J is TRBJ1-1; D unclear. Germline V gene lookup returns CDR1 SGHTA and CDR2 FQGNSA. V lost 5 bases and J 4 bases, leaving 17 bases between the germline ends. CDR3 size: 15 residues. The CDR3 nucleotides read TGTGCCAGCAGCCCTCGGAGGTGGGTGGCCACTGAAGCTTTCTTT. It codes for CASSPRRWVATEAFF.

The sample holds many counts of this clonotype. The CDR3 is CAWSPITPDQPQHF. CDR3 sequence (DNA): TGTGCCTGGAGTCCTATTACACCAGATCAGCCCCAGCATTTT. The chain is built from TRBV30 and TRBJ1-5; D remains ambiguous. V lost 2 bases to trimming and J lost 5 bases, with 13 bases between them. The CDR3 length is 14 residues. Germline V CDR1 and CDR2: GTSNPN, SVGIG (reference sequence). Combining the CDR3 with reference TRBV30 and TRBJ1-5 gives the whole variable domain SQTIHQWPATLVQPVGSPLSLECTVEGTSNPNLYWYRQAAGRGLQLLFYSVGIGQISSEVPQNLSASRPQDRQFILSSKKLLLSDSGFYLCAWSPITPDQPQHFGDGTRLSIL.

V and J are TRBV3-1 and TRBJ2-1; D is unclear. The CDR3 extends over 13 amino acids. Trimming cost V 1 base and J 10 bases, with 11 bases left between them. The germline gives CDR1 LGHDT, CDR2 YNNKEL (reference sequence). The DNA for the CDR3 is TGTGCCAGCAGCCAAGGAGCTAGAGCGGAGCAGTTCTTC. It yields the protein CASSQGARAEQFF.

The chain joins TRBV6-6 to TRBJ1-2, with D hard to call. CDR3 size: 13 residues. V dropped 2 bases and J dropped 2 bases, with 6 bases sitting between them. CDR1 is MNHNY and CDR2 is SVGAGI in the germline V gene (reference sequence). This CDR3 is CASSYEGNYGYTF. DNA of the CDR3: TGTGCCAGCAGTTACGAGGGAAACTATGGCTACACCTTC.

The CDR3 here is CASSPVAGWNEQFF. CDR3 nucleotide sequence: TGTGCCAGCAGTCCCGTAGCGGGATGGAATGAGCAGTTCTTC. The rearrangement joins TRBV7-2 to TRBJ2-1, with 8 bases matching TRBD2. The CDR3 is 14 residues long. The V gene's germline CDR1 is SGHTA and CDR2 FQGNSA. V was clipped by 6 bases and J by 7 bases; unmatched bases: 8.

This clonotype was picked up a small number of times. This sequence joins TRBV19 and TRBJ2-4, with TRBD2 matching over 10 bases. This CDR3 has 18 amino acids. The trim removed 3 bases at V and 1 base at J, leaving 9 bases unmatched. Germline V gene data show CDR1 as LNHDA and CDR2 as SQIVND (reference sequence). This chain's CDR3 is CASSIKREGRGAKNIQYF. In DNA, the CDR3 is TGTGCCAGTAGTATTAAGCGGGAGGGCCGGGGGGCCAAAAACATTCAGTACTTC. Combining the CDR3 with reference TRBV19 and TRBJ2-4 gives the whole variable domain DGGITQSPKYLFRKEGQNVTLSCEQNLNHDAMYWYRQDPGQGLRLIYYSQIVNDFQKGDIAEGYSVSREKKESFPLTVTSAQKNPTAFYLCASSIKREGRGAKNIQYFGAGTRLSVL.

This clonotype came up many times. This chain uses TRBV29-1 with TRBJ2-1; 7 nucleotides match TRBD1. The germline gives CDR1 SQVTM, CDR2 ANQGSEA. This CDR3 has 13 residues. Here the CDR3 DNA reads TGCAGAGAGGGTGGGACAGAGGACAATGAGCAGTTCTTC. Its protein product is CREGGTEDNEQFF.

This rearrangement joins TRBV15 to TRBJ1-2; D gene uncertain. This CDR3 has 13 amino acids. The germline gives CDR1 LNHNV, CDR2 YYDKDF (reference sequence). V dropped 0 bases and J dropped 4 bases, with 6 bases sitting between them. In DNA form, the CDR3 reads TGTGCCACCAGCAGAGAGATTTCCTATGGCTACACCTTC. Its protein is CATSREISYGYTF.

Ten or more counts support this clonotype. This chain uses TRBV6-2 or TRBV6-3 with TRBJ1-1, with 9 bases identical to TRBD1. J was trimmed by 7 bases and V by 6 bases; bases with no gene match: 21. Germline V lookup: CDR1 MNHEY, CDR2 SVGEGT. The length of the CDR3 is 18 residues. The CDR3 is CASSRAASLRTGVGEAFF. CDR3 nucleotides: TGTGCCAGCAGCCGCGCCGCCTCCCTTCGGACAGGGGTTGGTGAAGCTTTCTTT.